This T cell receptor (beta chain) was recovered during a study of blood T cells in healthy people across ages. General study results and limits: In older individuals, TCR beta diversity per million T cells was lower, falling roughly linearly with age. Fewer expanded clones and more diversity marked long-lived versus aged donors. The unknown donor CMV status may have confounded expanded clonotype changes.

It was with a sample-barcoded 5' primer and a J-beta primer mix that a second PCR of roughly 7 to 12 cycles was run. TCRdb re-analysed the 5' RACE reads in MiXCR, keeping a single row per CDR3 protein. The data contain some 880,000 distinct CDR3 sequences, about 37% of them seen just once; the ten biggest clones take up 10% to 15%. Of note for this clonotype: Its antigen remains unidentified.

The V end lost 2 bases, the J end lost 5 bases, and 15 bases lay between the germline ends. Germline V gene lookup returns CDR1 SEHNR and CDR2 FQNEAQ (reference sequence). The CDR3 has 15 amino acids. The chain links TRBV7-9 to TRBJ2-5, with D tentatively TRBD1 or TRBD2 (5 bases each). Sequences were obtained from blood. This clonotype was sampled from a man in his late teens or twenties in good health. CDR3 sequence (DNA): TGTGCCAGCAGCTTAAGTACGGGACCCGCGGAGACCCAGTACTTC. Its protein is CASSLSTGPAETQYF.